This T cell receptor beta chain was recovered during a study of PD-L1 blockade in urothelial cancer. Turning to the study itself: At 3 weeks (second dose) and 6 weeks after starting treatment, blood was analyzed.

The V and J ends lost 4 bases and 2 bases, in that order; junction bases with no gene match: 9. The germline V gene encodes CDR1 SGHRS and CDR2 YFSETQ. The CDR3 is 15 residues long. The assay was immunoSEQ multiplex PCR, and TCRdb's table has in-frame clones only and misses some. The table has about 20,000 clones, about 90% seen once. Sequences were derived from PBMCs, sampled around atezolizumab (anti-PD-L1) treatment. The clonotype comes from a man in his fifties or sixties with urothelial cancer. V is TRBV5-1 and J is TRBJ2-7, with TRBD2 matching 7 bases. This CDR3 is CASSVGGGATYEQYF. CDR3 DNA: TGCGCCAGCAGCGTGGGCGGGGGAGCTACCTACGAGCAGTACTTC.